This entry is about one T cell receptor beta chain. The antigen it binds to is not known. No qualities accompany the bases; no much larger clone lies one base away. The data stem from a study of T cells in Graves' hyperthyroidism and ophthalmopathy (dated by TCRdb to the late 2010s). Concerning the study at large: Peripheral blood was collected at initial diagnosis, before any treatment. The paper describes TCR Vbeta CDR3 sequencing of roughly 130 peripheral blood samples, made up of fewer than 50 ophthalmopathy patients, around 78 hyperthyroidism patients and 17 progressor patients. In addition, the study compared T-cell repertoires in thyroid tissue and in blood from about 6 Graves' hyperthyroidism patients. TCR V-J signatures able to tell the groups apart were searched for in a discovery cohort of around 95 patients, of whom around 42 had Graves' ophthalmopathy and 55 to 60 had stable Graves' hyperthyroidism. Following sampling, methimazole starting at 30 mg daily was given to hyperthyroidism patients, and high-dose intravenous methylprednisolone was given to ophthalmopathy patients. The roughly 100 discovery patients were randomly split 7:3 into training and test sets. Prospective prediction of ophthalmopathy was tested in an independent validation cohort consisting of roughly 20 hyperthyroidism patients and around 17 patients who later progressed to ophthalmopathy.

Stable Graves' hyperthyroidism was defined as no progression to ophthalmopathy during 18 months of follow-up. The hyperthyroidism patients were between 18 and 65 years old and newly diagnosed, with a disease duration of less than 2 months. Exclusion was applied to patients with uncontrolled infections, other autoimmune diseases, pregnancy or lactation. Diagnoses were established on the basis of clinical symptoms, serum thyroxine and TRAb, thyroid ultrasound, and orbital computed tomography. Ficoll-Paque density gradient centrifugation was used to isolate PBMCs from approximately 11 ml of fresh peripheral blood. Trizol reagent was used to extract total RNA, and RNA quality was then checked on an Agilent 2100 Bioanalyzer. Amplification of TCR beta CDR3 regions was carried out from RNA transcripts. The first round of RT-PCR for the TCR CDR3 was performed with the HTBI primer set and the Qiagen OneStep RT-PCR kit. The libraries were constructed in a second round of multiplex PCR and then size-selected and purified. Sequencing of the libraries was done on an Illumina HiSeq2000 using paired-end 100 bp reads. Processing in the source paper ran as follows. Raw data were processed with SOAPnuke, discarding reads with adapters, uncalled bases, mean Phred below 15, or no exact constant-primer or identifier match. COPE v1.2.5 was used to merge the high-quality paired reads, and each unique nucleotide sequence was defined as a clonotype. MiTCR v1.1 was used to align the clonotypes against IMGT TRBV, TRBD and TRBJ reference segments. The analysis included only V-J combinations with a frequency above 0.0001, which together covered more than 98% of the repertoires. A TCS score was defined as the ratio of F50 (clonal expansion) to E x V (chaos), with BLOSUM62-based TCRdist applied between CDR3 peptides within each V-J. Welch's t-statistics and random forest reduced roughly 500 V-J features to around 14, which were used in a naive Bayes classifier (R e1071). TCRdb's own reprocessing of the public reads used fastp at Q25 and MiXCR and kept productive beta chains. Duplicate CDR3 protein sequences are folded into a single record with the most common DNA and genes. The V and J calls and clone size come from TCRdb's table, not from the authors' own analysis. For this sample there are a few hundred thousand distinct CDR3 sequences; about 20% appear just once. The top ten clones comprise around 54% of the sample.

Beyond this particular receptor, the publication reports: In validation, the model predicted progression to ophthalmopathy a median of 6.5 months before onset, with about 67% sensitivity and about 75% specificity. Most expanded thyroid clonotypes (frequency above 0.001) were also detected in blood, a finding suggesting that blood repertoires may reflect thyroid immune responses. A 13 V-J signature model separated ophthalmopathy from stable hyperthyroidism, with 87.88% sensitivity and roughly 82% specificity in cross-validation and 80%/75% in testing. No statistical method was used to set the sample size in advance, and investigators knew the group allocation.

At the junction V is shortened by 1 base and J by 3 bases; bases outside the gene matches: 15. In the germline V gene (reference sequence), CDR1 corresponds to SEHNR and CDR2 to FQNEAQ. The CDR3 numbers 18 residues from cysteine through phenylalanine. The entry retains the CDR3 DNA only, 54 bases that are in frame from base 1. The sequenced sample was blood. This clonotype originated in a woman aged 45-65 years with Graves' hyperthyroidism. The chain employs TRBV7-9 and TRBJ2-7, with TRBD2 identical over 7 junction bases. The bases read TGTGCCAGCAGCTTAGTAGCCTGGCTAGCGGAATTCCACTACGAGCAGTACTTC. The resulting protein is CASSLVAWLAEFHYEQYF.